The clone carrying this TCR beta chain came up a few times. The data derive from a study of blood T cells in healthy people across ages. A second PCR of roughly 7 to 11 cycles used a sample-barcoded 5' primer and a J-beta primer mix. TCRdb reanalysed the 5' RACE reads using MiXCR and keeps one entry per CDR3 protein. The data contain approximately 490,000 distinct CDR3 sequences, approximately 25% of them singletons. Trimming removed 1 base at V and 5 bases at J, with 12 bases between. From germline, CDR1 is LGHDT and CDR2 YNNKEL (reference sequence). The CDR3 covers 14 residues. Isolation of PBMCs gave at least 6 million cells per sample. Samples each yielded at least 5.5 micrograms of total RNA. These data also featured in a second study, about T cells of mothers and their children. In that study: In this cohort, donors were a few healthy Caucasian mothers plus their six children.

The sequence came from a boy younger than 18 in good health. Sequencing used blood. The chain carries TRBV3-1 and TRBJ2-7; weak D call: TRBD2 (5 bases). CDR3 nucleotides: TGTGCCAGCAGCCAAGTGTCGGGGTTCGACGAGCAGTACTTC. It translates to CASSQVSGFDEQYF.